The 12 T cell receptor beta chains below come from one sample, sequenced in a study of blood T cells in healthy people across ages. The second PCR ran roughly 6 to 11 cycles with a sample-barcoded 5' primer and J-beta primers. MiXCR, run by TCRdb on the 5' RACE reads, gives a single entry per CDR3 protein. Here the sample spans approximately 850,000 distinct CDR3 sequences, 58% being singletons. The sequenced sample was blood. The receptors were gathered from a man aged 25 to 45 in good health.

About this clonotype: This may be a read error, as it is one base from a much larger clone. The chain combines TRBV6-6 with TRBJ2-1; weak D call: TRBD2 (6 bases). Germline V lookup: CDR1 MNHNY, CDR2 SVGAGI (reference sequence). The CDR3 has 14 residues. The CDR3 region has the DNA TGTGCCAGTACTGTCGCGGGACGAAGCTTAGAGCTGTTCTTC. Residues: CASTVAGRSLELFF.

The rearrangement uses TRBV14 and TRBJ1-1; 10 positions match TRBD1. The CDR3 totals 13 residues. Germline V CDR1 and CDR2: SGHDN, FVKESK. V lost 4 bases to trimming and J lost 12 bases; unmatched junction nucleotides: 8. In DNA form, the CDR3 reads TGTGCCAGCAGCCTGTGGGACAGGGGAAAACCTTTCTTT. This encodes CASSLWDRGKPFF.

J is TRBJ1-6 and V is TRBV20-1; TRBD1 matches at 7 bases. CDR1 DFQATT and CDR2 SNEGSKA come from the germline V gene (reference sequence). J lost 9 bases, V lost 2 bases, and 4 bases had no gene match. The CDR3 runs 13 residues. CDR3 DNA: TGCAGTGCTAGAACAGGGGTGGGTTCACCCCTCCACTTT. Translating gives CSARTGVGSPLHF.

V and J are TRBV23-1 and TRBJ2-7, with 9 bases aligning to TRBD1. TRBV23-1 is treated as an ORF (open reading frame) with a function not yet certain. The ends lost 7 bases at V and 0 bases at J; junction bases unmatched: 13. CDR3 length: 17 residues. CDR3 bases: TGCGCCAGCAATCCATATTACAGGGGGCCGGACTCCTACGAGCAGTACTTC. Protein: CASNPYYRGPDSYEQYF.

This clonotype was seen at least ten times. This chain joins TRBV7-3 and TRBJ2-1; D may be TRBD1 or TRBD2 (5 bases each). The CDR3 extends over 15 amino acids. CDR1 SGHTA and CDR2 FQGTGA come from the germline V gene. V shed 1 base and J shed 0 bases, with 7 bases lying between them. CDR3: CASSLKGSSYNEQFF. CDR3 DNA: TGTGCCAGCAGCTTAAAGGGGAGCTCCTACAATGAGCAGTTCTTC.

The J gene is TRBJ2-3, the V gene TRBV7-2; D gene unclear. The CDR3 covers 13 residues. Germline V lookup: CDR1 SGHTA, CDR2 FQGNSA. Trimming removed 1 base from V and 5 bases from J, with 7 bases in between. CDR3 coding DNA: TGTGCCAGCAGCTTAGGACACAGAGATACGCAGTATTTT. Protein sequence: CASSLGHRDTQYF.

There are a few counts of this clonotype. The rearrangement joins TRBV11-3 to TRBJ1-5; D perhaps matches TRBD1 (6 bases). CDR1 is SGHNT and CDR2 is YENEEA in the germline V gene. The CDR3 spans 17 residues. Trimming stripped 1 base from V and 7 bases from J, with 20 bases between. Here the CDR3 reads CASSLAVGQCWYQPQHF. CDR3 sequence (DNA): TGTGCCAGCAGCTTAGCTGTCGGACAGTGTTGGTACCAGCCCCAGCATTTT. Full variable domain (rest looked up from reference TRBV11-3 and TRBJ1-5): EAGVVQSPRYKIIEKKQPVAFWCNPISGHNTLYWYLQNLGQGPELLIRYENEEAVDDSQLPKDRFSAERLKGVDSTLKIQPAELGDSAVYLCASSLAVGQCWYQPQHFGDGTRLSIL.

A few counts support this clonotype. The DNA for the CDR3 is TGTGCCAGCAGCGTACCCCGGGTGGCGGGCAATCAGCCCCAGCATTTT. As protein: CASSVPRVAGNQPQHF. The V gene is TRBV6-6, the J gene TRBJ1-5; D is unclear. Germline CDR1 is MNHNY and CDR2 is SVGAGI (reference sequence). The V gene lost 6 bases and the J gene lost 2 bases, with 17 bases spanning the gap. The CDR3 has 16 amino acids.

The rearrangement uses TRBV20-1 and TRBJ2-1; TRBD2 matches 10 bases. The V segment lost 3 bases and the J segment 8 bases; nucleotides outside the gene matches: 10. CDR3 length equals 15 residues. Germline V gene data show CDR1 as DFQATT and CDR2 as SNEGSKA (reference sequence). The CDR3 DNA reads as TGCAGTGCTAGGTTAGCGGGAGGAAACTTCTATGAGCAGTTCTTC. Translating it yields CSARLAGGNFYEQFF.

V and J are TRBV20-1 and TRBJ1-1; 8 nucleotides agree with TRBD1. The CDR3 extends over 16 amino acids. Unmatched junction bases numbered 9, after V lost 3 bases and J lost 0 bases. Germline V gene sequence: CDR1 DFQATT, CDR2 SNEGSKA (reference sequence). CDR3 bases: TGCAGTGCTAGCGCCCGACAGGGGCCAGTGAACACTGAAGCTTTCTTT. Protein: CSASARQGPVNTEAFF.

CDR3 residues: CAISEGRRGSNQPQHF. CDR3 DNA sequence: TGTGCCATCAGTGAAGGGAGGCGGGGCAGCAATCAGCCCCAGCATTTT. The chain uses TRBV10-3 and TRBJ1-5; D may be TRBD1 (5 bases). The CDR3 spans 16 residues. V lost 3 bases, J lost 1 base, and 13 bases lay in between. Germline CDR1 and CDR2: ENHRY and SYGVKD.

The chain joins TRBV2 to TRBJ2-5, with D possibly matching TRBD2 (6 bases). The CDR3 loop spans 15 amino acids. The germline V and J ends were trimmed by 0 bases and 1 base, with 9 bases remaining between them. Germline V gives CDR1 SNHLY, CDR2 FYNNEI. The CDR3 reads CASSEAMGGQETQYF. The CDR3 nucleotides read TGTGCCAGCAGTGAAGCGATGGGGGGCCAAGAGACCCAGTACTTC.